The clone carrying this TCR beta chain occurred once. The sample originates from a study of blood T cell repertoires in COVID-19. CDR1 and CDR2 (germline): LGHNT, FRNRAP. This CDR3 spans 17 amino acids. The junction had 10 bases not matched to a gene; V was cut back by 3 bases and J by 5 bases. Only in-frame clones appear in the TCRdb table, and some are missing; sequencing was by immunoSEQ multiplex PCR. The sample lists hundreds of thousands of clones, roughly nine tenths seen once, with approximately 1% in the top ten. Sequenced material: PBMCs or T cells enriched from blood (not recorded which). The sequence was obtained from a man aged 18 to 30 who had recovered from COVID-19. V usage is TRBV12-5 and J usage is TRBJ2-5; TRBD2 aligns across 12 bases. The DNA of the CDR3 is TGTGCTAGTGGTTTCTTTTCTCTAGCGGGAGGGATCGAGACCCAGTACTTC. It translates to CASGFFSLAGGIETQYF.